This is a list of T cell receptor beta chains from one sample in a study of blood T cell repertoires in COVID-19. Assay used: immunoSEQ multiplex PCR; TCRdb lists only in-frame clones, some missing. The sample includes over 400,000 clones, less than 90% seen only once; the top ten take just over 8%. Sequencing was performed on PBMCs or T cells enriched from blood (not recorded which). The receptors were gathered from a woman aged 60-75 years who had recovered from COVID-19. The conserved cysteine and the conserved F or W are not part of the CDR3 here. Each record gives: CDR3 length, V gene, J gene, CDR3 protein.

>12|TRBV2|TRBJ1-1
ASSVGGPYTEAF
>12|TRBV2|TRBJ2-2
ASSGQVNTGELF
>14|TRBV15|TRBJ2-3
ATSRRTGSGTDTQY
>12|TRBV13|TRBJ1-3
ASSVGHTVNTIY
>13|TRBV2|TRBJ1-4
ASSQGATGKEKLF
>11|TRBV27|TRBJ1-2
ASSLSGSQGYT
>13|TRBV5-8|TRBJ1-5
ASSLDRASNQPQH
>13|TRBV27|TRBJ1-2
ASSSWDSPRYGYT
>11|TRBV24-1|TRBJ2-3
ATSYGGADTQY
>14|TRBV28|TRBJ2-3
ASSSSGQGLRDTQY
>15|TRBV23-1|TRBJ1-1
ASSRNRKDRGPTEAF
>11|TRBV12-3/TRBV12-4|TRBJ1-5
ASSSTINQPQH
>11|TRBV19|TRBJ1-2
ASMRREGYGYT
>9|TRBV3-1/TRBV3-2|TRBJ1-2
ASSHGQVYT
>12|TRBV3-1/TRBV3-2|TRBJ2-7
ASSRTGVSYEQY
>13|TRBV19|TRBJ1-1
ASSIAGLGNTEAF
>15|TRBV29-1|TRBJ1-3
SVPTGGRYLPGNTIY
>13|TRBV6-5|TRBJ1-3
ASREDSDSGNTIY
>11|TRBV4-1|TRBJ1-5
ASSRQGHQPQH
>11|TRBV29-1|TRBJ2-4
SVSTGTANIQY